Below are 20 T cell receptor beta chains sequenced from a single sample in a study of technical replicates of blood from a handful of donors (dated by TCRdb to between 2016 and 2019). Receptor amplification or capture employed the immunoSEQ multiplex PCR assay. What TCRdb holds here is the immuneACCESS table cut down to in-frame rearrangements. Part of the clones is not present; checked against another copy, under half of the missing clones reflect an unresolved V gene, and the others are unexplained. The sample table shows about 12,000 clones, and over 70% are seen once. Roughly 15% of the sample belongs to the ten largest clones. The sequencing sample was made of PBMCs. These receptor sequences come from a human donor in good health.

The chain recombines TRBV18 with TRBJ2-7; the D gene is possibly TRBD2 (6 bases). CDR3 length: 14 residues. CDR1 KGHSH and CDR2 LQKENI come from the germline V gene. V was trimmed by 3 bases and J by 2 bases, leaving 11 bases between them. CDR3 nucleotide sequence: TGTGCCAGCTCACCGCGGGACGGAGCCTACGAGCAGTACTTC. It is translated as CASSPRDGAYEQYF.

The J gene is TRBJ2-7, the V gene TRBV9; possible D gene TRBD2, 6 bases. Trimming took off 5 bases at V and 0 bases at J, with 18 bases between the two ends. In germline, CDR1 is SGDLS, CDR2 YYNGEE. The CDR3 runs 16 residues. For the CDR3, the DNA is TGTGCCAGCAGTCCCGTAGAGCGGGTGGGCTCCTACGAGCAGTACTTC. It yields the protein CASSPVERVGSYEQYF.

The chain has TRBV30 and TRBJ1-1; D might be TRBD1 (6 bases). Deletions cut 3 bases from V and 4 bases from J, with 9 bases between. The CDR3 totals 12 residues. Germline V gene data show CDR1 as GTSNPN and CDR2 as SVGIG (reference sequence). The CDR3 DNA reads TGTGCCTGGAGCCTCAGGGGCACTGAAGCTTTCTTT. Its protein product is CAWSLRGTEAFF. The full variable domain, with the rest looked up from reference TRBV30 and TRBJ1-1, is SQTIHQWPATLVQPVGSPLSLECTVEGTSNPNLYWYRQAAGRGLQLLFYSVGIGQISSEVPQNLSASRPQDRQFILSSKKLLLSDSGFYLCAWSLRGTEAFFGQGTRLTVV.

V gene TRBV29-1 combines with J gene TRBJ2-7; 10 bases fit TRBD2. Germline CDR1 is SQVTM and CDR2 is ANQGSEA. This CDR3 region has 13 residues. With V trimmed by 4 bases and J by 5 bases, 5 bases remained unmatched. CDR3 protein: CSVARTSGNEQYF. The CDR3 coding sequence is TGCAGCGTTGCCCGGACTAGCGGAAACGAGCAGTACTTC.

This chain joins TRBV6-1 and TRBJ2-7, with 7 bases that match TRBD1. The CDR3 length is 15 residues. With V trimmed by 2 bases and J by 2 bases, 6 bases remained unmatched. CDR1 is MNHNS and CDR2 is SASEGT in the germline V gene. The CDR3, as DNA: TGTGCCAGCAGTGAAAGTGTGACAGGGCCCTACGAGCAGTACTTC. The encoded protein is CASSESVTGPYEQYF.

The rearrangement uses TRBV4-1 and TRBJ2-7; maybe TRBD1 (6 bases). Trimming took 4 bases from V and 7 from J, leaving 20 bases between them. CDR3 length equals 15 residues. Looked up from germline, CDR1 is MGHRA and CDR2 is YSYEKL. CDR3 amino acids: CASSRAPDRQGEQYF. CDR3 nucleotides: TGCGCCAGCAGCCGAGCCCCCGACAGGCAGGGGGAGCAGTACTTC.

This clone occurred once. This chain connects TRBV2 to TRBJ2-7; no reliable D call. The CDR3 covers 14 residues. The V end was cut by 6 bases, the J end by 0 bases, with 12 bases between. From germline, CDR1 is SNHLY and CDR2 FYNNEI. The CDR3 protein is CASSREPRSYEQYF. CDR3 DNA: TGTGCCAGCAGCCGAGAGCCGCGCTCCTACGAGCAGTACTTC.

The chain joins TRBV27 to TRBJ2-2, with 8 positions matching TRBD1. There are 15 residues in the CDR3. Germline-derived CDR1 and CDR2 are MNHEY and SMNVEV (reference sequence). The V gene end was trimmed by 5 bases and the J gene end by 4 bases; junction bases not matched to a gene: 6. The CDR3 loop reads CASSPLDRGTGELFF. CDR3 in DNA: TGTGCCAGCAGTCCCCTTGACAGGGGCACCGGGGAGCTGTTTTTT.

V is TRBV19 and J is TRBJ2-1; perhaps TRBD2 as D (6 bases). This CDR3 region has 14 residues. CDR1 and CDR2 (germline): LNHDA, SQIVND (reference sequence). Deletions cut 5 bases from V and 4 bases from J, with 12 bases between. The CDR3 DNA reads as TGTGCCAGTAGTGGGGGGACTGATTACAATGAGCAGTTCTTC. Translated, it gives CASSGGTDYNEQFF.

The genes are TRBV6-1 and TRBJ1-3; D is undetermined. V lost 3 bases to trimming and J lost 2 bases, with 14 bases between them. The CDR3 spans 16 residues. CDR1 is MNHNS and CDR2 is SASEGT in the germline V gene. The chain's CDR3 is CASSDWTRRAGNTIYF. CDR3 nucleotide sequence: TGTGCCAGCAGTGATTGGACTCGTCGGGCTGGAAACACCATATATTTT.

The chain links TRBV10-3 to TRBJ2-1; 13 bases are shared with TRBD2. Germline-derived CDR1 and CDR2 are ENHRY and SYGVKD. Trimming cost V 8 bases and J 7 bases; bases outside gene matches: 5. The CDR3 contains 14 residues. The CDR3 protein is CAIAPTSGRNEQFF. The CDR3 DNA reads TGTGCCATCGCCCCGACTAGCGGGAGGAATGAGCAGTTCTTC.

The rearrangement uses TRBV9 and TRBJ2-5, with TRBD1 identical over 7 bases. With 0 bases clipped from V and 6 bases from J, the junction kept 11 bases outside the gene matches. The germline CDR1 and CDR2 sequences are SGDLS and YYNGEE. This CDR3 region has 16 residues. CDR3 nucleotide sequence: TGTGCCAGCAGCGTAGGAGTTACTCAGGGGGTGCAGACCCAGTACTTC. Translation: CASSVGVTQGVQTQYF.

V gene TRBV25-1 combines with J gene TRBJ2-1; TRBD1 aligns across 9 bases. There are 17 residues in the CDR3. The ends lost 3 bases at V and 1 base at J; junction bases unmatched: 7. The germline gives CDR1 MGHDK, CDR2 SYGVNS. CDR3 amino acids: CASSDLGQGRSYNEQFF. CDR3 DNA sequence: TGTGCCAGCAGTGACCTCGGACAGGGGAGGTCCTACAATGAGCAGTTCTTC.

CDR3 region: CARQSTGDTEAFF. The CDR3 nucleotides read TGTGCCCGTCAATCGACAGGGGACACTGAAGCTTTCTTT. V usage is TRBV30 and J usage is TRBJ1-1, with 8 positions matching TRBD1. In germline, CDR1 is GTSNPN, CDR2 SVGIG (reference sequence). Trimming removed 8 bases from V and 3 bases from J; junction bases left unmatched: 8. This CDR3 is built from 13 residues.

V is TRBV7-9 and J is TRBJ2-2; TRBD2 matches at 11 bases. Germline values: CDR1 SEHNR, CDR2 FQNEAQ (reference sequence). Trimming took 4 bases from V and 2 from J; bases not matched to a gene: 9. The CDR3 spans 18 residues. The CDR3 bases are TGTGCCAGCAGCTCACCCGGGACTAGCGGTCAAAACACCGGGGAGCTGTTTTTT. Translation: CASSSPGTSGQNTGELFF.

The chain joins TRBV19 to TRBJ2-1, with 9 bases lining up with TRBD2. Germline-derived CDR1 and CDR2 are LNHDA and SQIVND (reference sequence). With 5 bases clipped from V and 5 bases from J, the junction kept 7 bases outside the gene matches. This CDR3 contains 15 residues. The chain's CDR3 is CASSPERLADNEQFF. The CDR3 region has the DNA TGTGCCAGTAGTCCCGAAAGACTAGCGGACAATGAGCAGTTCTTC.

J is TRBJ2-6 and V is TRBV27, with D unresolved. This CDR3 has 15 residues. CDR1 and CDR2 from the germline V gene are MNHEY and SMNVEV (reference sequence). The V gene lost 5 bases and the J gene lost 4 bases, with 12 bases spanning the gap. The CDR3 loop is CASSPSWQGANVLTF. CDR3 bases: TGTGCCAGCAGTCCATCCTGGCAGGGGGCCAACGTCCTGACTTTC.

The chain uses TRBV25-1 and TRBJ1-1; possibly TRBD1 for D (6 bases). The length of the CDR3 is 14 residues. In germline, CDR1 is MGHDK, CDR2 SYGVNS. V dropped 4 bases and J dropped 2 bases, with 11 bases sitting between them. This CDR3 reads CASSVLGGNTEAFF. The CDR3 nucleotides are TGTGCCAGCAGTGTTTTAGGGGGTAACACTGAAGCTTTCTTT.

This chain connects TRBV25-1 to TRBJ1-1; D remains unclear. Per germline, CDR1 MGHDK and CDR2 SYGVNS. V was pared by 2 bases and J by 3 bases, with 4 bases between. This CDR3 spans 12 amino acids. The CDR3 protein is CASSEIDTEAFF. In DNA, the CDR3 is TGTGCCAGCAGTGAAATAGACACTGAAGCTTTCTTT.

The sample holds a few counts of this clone. V is TRBV10-1 and J is TRBJ1-1; 7 bases are a match to TRBD1. The CDR3 is 12 amino acids. Germline CDR1 WNHNN, CDR2 SYGVQD (reference sequence). The V and J ends lost 5 bases and 5 bases, in that order; junction bases with no gene match: 2. The CDR3 DNA reads TGCGCCAGCAGTAAACAGGGGACTGAAGCTTTCTTT. Encoded protein: CASSKQGTEAFF.